One sample yielded the 9 T cell receptor beta chains listed below, sequenced in a study of T cells after posttransplantation cyclophosphamide. Clones were sequenced by immunoSEQ multiplex PCR, and TCRdb holds only the in-frame ones, with some missing. The repertoire consists of around 34,000 clones, none detected only once. Sequenced material: PBMCs. The receptors stem from a man aged 50 to 60 in good health, CMV-negative, and a related stem cell transplant donor.

This clone appeared a few times. The chain couples TRBV9 to TRBJ2-1; maybe TRBD2 (7 bases). The CDR3 spans 19 residues. Germline CDR1 SGDLS, CDR2 YYNGEE. V dropped 0 bases and J dropped 4 bases, with 23 bases sitting between them. The CDR3, as DNA: TGTGCCAGCAGCGTAGCTACGGGGGGCGTAGTCCAGATTTACAATGAGCAGTTCTTC. It encodes CASSVATGGVVQIYNEQFF.

Many counts were recorded for this clone. The chain employs TRBV7-3 and TRBJ2-1; TRBD2 agrees at 9 bases. Unmatched junction bases numbered 1, after V lost 4 bases and J lost 6 bases. Germline lookup yields CDR1 SGHTA and CDR2 FQGTGA. The CDR3 has 13 residues. CDR3 coding DNA: TGTGCCAGCAGCTGGCGGGAGGGCAATGAGCAGTTCTTC. It is translated as CASSWREGNEQFF.

This clone was picked up many times. The chain links TRBV7-9 to TRBJ1-1; TRBD1 might be the D (5 bases). Germline V CDR1 and CDR2: SEHNR, FQNEAQ (reference sequence). Trimming removed 3 bases at V and 7 bases at J, with 9 bases between. The CDR3 has 12 residues. CDR3 nucleotides: TGTGCCAGCAGCTTTGGGGCCTTTGAAGCTTTCTTT. Protein: CASSFGAFEAFF.

J is TRBJ1-5 and V is TRBV5-3; 8 bases align to TRBD1. TRBV5-3 is an ORF for which the function is uncertain. J lost 2 bases, V lost 7 bases, and 8 bases had no gene match. This CDR3 has 15 amino acids. The DNA for the CDR3 is TGTGCCAGACCTCCGGACAGGGAAGGCAATCAGCCCCAGCATTTT. Its translation is CARPPDREGNQPQHF.

This chain joins TRBV7-3 and TRBJ2-5; 8 positions agree with TRBD1. This CDR3 is built from 13 residues. The J segment lost 5 bases and the V segment lost 5 bases, leaving 4 bases of the junction unmatched. Germline CDR1 and CDR2: SGHTA and FQGTGA. CDR3 sequence: CASSIQGAETQYF. For the CDR3, the DNA is TGTGCCAGCAGCATCCAGGGGGCCGAGACCCAGTACTTC.

The sample holds many counts of this clone. The chain employs TRBV5-1 and TRBJ1-2; D remains ambiguous. The CDR3 is made up of 14 amino acids. CDR1 and CDR2 from the germline V gene are SGHRS and YFSETQ. V gave up 2 bases and J gave up 2 bases, with 10 bases separating them. The DNA of the CDR3 is TGCGCCAGCAGCTTTGAAACACCAAACTATGGCTACACCTTC. It yields the protein CASSFETPNYGYTF.

This clone was recorded at least ten times. The V and J genes are TRBV19 and TRBJ2-7; 10 bases align to TRBD2. The V and J ends lost 6 bases and 3 bases, in that order; junction bases with no gene match: 5. The CDR3 has 14 residues. Looked up from germline, CDR1 is LNHDA and CDR2 is SQIVND (reference sequence). CDR3 DNA sequence: TGTGCCAGTAGCCTAGCGGGAGAGGGCTACGAGCAGTACTTC. It yields the protein CASSLAGEGYEQYF.

This clone was seen repeatedly, ten times or more. The rearrangement uses TRBV7-3 and TRBJ1-1, with a tentative D call TRBD1 (6 bases). This CDR3 comprises 16 residues. Germline V gives CDR1 SGHTA, CDR2 FQGTGA. Trimming left V 5 bases short and J 7 bases short, with 23 bases between. CDR3 residues: CASSLGGRGNADEAFF. The CDR3, as DNA: TGTGCCAGCAGCCTAGGGGGAAGGGGGAATGCCGATGAAGCTTTCTTT.

V and J are TRBV9 and TRBJ2-1; D may be TRBD2 (7 bases). Germline assignment: CDR1 SGDLS and CDR2 YYNGEE. The CDR3 loop spans 17 amino acids. Trimming shortened V by 1 base and J by 0 bases, and 14 bases separated the two germline ends. The CDR3: CASSVTGGHSSYNEQFF. DNA of the CDR3: TGTGCCAGCAGCGTAACGGGGGGCCACAGCTCCTACAATGAGCAGTTCTTC.